This TCR beta chain was recovered during a study of identical twins (TCRdb year 2016). As for the study more broadly: To test whether fetal clonotypes persist, this study deep-sequenced TCR alpha and beta repertoires from monozygotic twins, from unrelated adults of various ages, and from cord blood. To rule out contamination, the twin experiments were replicated at different times with different library preparation protocols.

A note on this clonotype: What this receptor recognizes is not known. No base quality information exists; no much larger clone differs at one position.

The study at large found these results: Excess twin sharing in beta out-of-frame sequences was weaker because fewer shared sequences lowered the signal-to-noise ratio. Zero-insertion analyses could be partly confounded by invariant T cells such as MAIT and iNKT, though diverse VJ usage argued against such confounding for most clonotypes. Because the same donors could not be followed over many years, the conclusions depended on cross-sectional statistical analysis. In monozygotic twins, recombination models systematically underestimated out-of-frame TCR alpha sharing, but the models matched the sharing seen between unrelated individuals. Compared with coincidental sharing between unrelated individuals, out-of-frame TCR alpha sequences shared between twins showed an excess of sequences with low generation probability. Abundant cord blood beta clonotypes carried fewer insertions; young adult naive repertoires showed a weaker similar trend, while memory repertoires showed none.

Including cysteine and phenylalanine, the CDR3 has 13 amino acids. The read is trimmed to its CDR3 DNA, 39 bases read in frame from base 1. The germline V gene (reference sequence) yields DFQATT for CDR1 and SNEGSKA for CDR2. V and J are trimmed by 5 bases and 5 bases, and the gene matches miss 5 bases of the junction. All donors were healthy Caucasians. The twin cohort comprised three pairs of female monozygotic twins, all aged roughly 18 to 29 years. The RNA used for TCR libraries was isolated from peripheral blood mononuclear cells. Library method: 5' RACE. Instrument on record: Illumina HiSeq 2000. Template switching added a universal primer binding site, and the final cDNA carried a unique molecular identifier that allowed TCR cDNA molecules to be counted accurately. Specific primers in the conserved constant-segment region were used to synthesize first-strand cDNA for TCR alpha and beta chains. To control for contamination, every cDNA library was double barcoded, receiving both a SMART-Mk sample barcode and Illumina barcodes. Two successive PCR steps introduced TruSeq adapter sequences along with Illumina sample barcodes. Sequencing of the TCR alpha and beta cDNA libraries was done on the Illumina HiSeq platform using custom primers. Under the source paper's analysis protocol: Raw reads were processed with MiGEC to extract unique molecular identifiers, and MiXCR was used to determine CDR3 positions. Recombination models were inferred per individual with the repgenHMM and IGoR tools using an EM algorithm. Shared clonotypes were analyzed with the tcR package in R, and sharing was normalized by the product of cloneset sizes. Out-of-frame nonproductive sequences were analyzed to study raw recombination free of thymic and clonal selection effects. TCRdb trimmed the raw reads at Q25, called clones with MiXCR and kept productive beta chains. Entries that share a CDR3 protein sequence are merged under the most common genes and DNA. The V and J calls were not made by the authors but by TCRdb's processing. This sample holds under 800,000 distinct CDR3 sequences; about 20% were observed only once. 4.3% of the sample is held by the ten biggest clonotypes.

Another study also made use of these data, one on T cells expressing NK-cell markers. The second study's authors report: TCR beta-chain repertoires were profiled in sorted CD3+CD56+NKG2C+, CD3+CD56+NKG2C- and CD3+CD56-NKG2C+ T-cell subsets from fewer than 10 donors. Among the eight sequenced donors, only one was HCMV-seronegative, while the other seven were HCMV-seropositive. To restrict sorting to alphabetaTCR-expressing T cells, an anti-gammadeltaTCR antibody was added in several experiments. In about 6 donors, the dominant CD3+CD56+NKG2C+ clonotypes were found to rank among the top 10 CD8+ clonotypes and to make up about 1.0-8% of CD8+ T cells. Those dominant clonotypes were again the most abundant among CD3+CD56-NKG2C+ cells in several donors, at about 25-60.1%. Whether the expanded NKG2C-expressing T cell clones were specific for HCMV antigens remained unclear. Randomly selected healthy volunteers, three men and five women, were used as the eight sequenced donors. To determine HCMV serostatus, a commercial ELISA kit was used to detect HCMV-specific IgG in serum. For roughly six donors, bulk peripheral blood T-cell repertoires were additionally sequenced from unsorted PBMC. MIGEC was used to demultiplex reads and group the reads by UMI, and MiTCR was used to assemble and quantify clonotypes. To exclude erroneous sequences, any TCR cDNA sequence not supported by at least two reads was discarded. Downstream repertoire analysis used the tcR package, and clonotypes were matched across fractions by CDR3 nucleotide sequence plus V segment. VDJmatch was used to annotate antigen specificity against VDJdb, with one amino acid substitution allowed in CDR3.

The sequenced sample was PBMCs. The sequence is built from TRBV20-1 and TRBJ2-3; 9 junctional bases match TRBD2. This TCR was sampled from a woman between 18 and 29 years old in good health. The CDR3 reads as follows: CSAGLALLDTQYF. The DNA is as follows: TGCAGTGCTGGACTAGCGCTTCTAGATACGCAGTATTTT.